These 10 T cell receptor beta chains share one sample of origin, sequenced in a study of neurological immune-mediated disorders. MiXCR was run by TCRdb on the 5' RACE reads, yielding one entry per CDR3 protein. This table holds approximately 82,000 distinct CDR3 sequences, over 12% found once. The sequencing sample was made of PBMCs. The source of these receptors is a woman aged 50 to 60 in good health.

This clonotype was seen ten or more times. The chain couples TRBV5-6 to TRBJ2-1; 7 positions agree with TRBD1. The CDR3 runs 15 residues. V gave up 4 bases and J gave up 2 bases; unmatched junction bases: 6. The germline V gene has CDR1 SGHDT and CDR2 YYEEEE. CDR3 protein: CASSAGTATYNEQFF. CDR3 sequence (DNA): TGTGCCAGCAGCGCCGGGACAGCAACCTACAATGAGCAGTTCTTC.

Many counts were recorded for this clonotype. The V gene is TRBV29-1, the J gene TRBJ2-1; D is ambiguous. V lost 3 bases and J 4 bases, leaving 13 bases between the germline ends. Germline V gene data show CDR1 as SQVTM and CDR2 as ANQGSEA. The CDR3 is made up of 14 amino acids. The CDR3 is CSVDGSSYYNEQFF. For the CDR3, the DNA is TGCAGCGTTGACGGCTCCTCTTATTACAATGAGCAGTTCTTC.

This clonotype was seen repeatedly, ten times or more. This chain links TRBV7-2 with TRBJ1-1; D not certain. Germline-derived CDR1 and CDR2 are SGHTA and FQGNSA. V was clipped by 5 bases and J by 6 bases, with 13 bases between them. The CDR3 sequence is 13 residues long. The CDR3 spells CASSPNRGPEAFF. The CDR3 nucleotides read TGTGCCAGCAGCCCCAACCGTGGCCCTGAAGCTTTCTTT.

This clonotype has just one count. The chain employs TRBV11-1 and TRBJ2-1; D not resolved. V lost 1 base, J lost 0 bases, and 16 bases lay in between. The germline V gene has CDR1 SGHAT and CDR2 FQDESV (reference sequence). The CDR3 consists of 18 residues. CDR3 residues: CASSLGLDSRPSYNEQFF. In DNA form, the CDR3 reads TGTGCCAGCAGCTTAGGATTAGATTCGCGGCCCTCCTACAATGAGCAGTTCTTC.

This clonotype was seen ten or more times. The gene calls are TRBV7-9 and TRBJ2-7; 7 bases fit TRBD1. The J segment lost 3 bases and the V segment lost 3 bases, leaving 8 bases of the junction unmatched. CDR3 length: 15 residues. Germline loops: CDR1 SEHNR, CDR2 FQNEAQ (reference sequence). The CDR3 coding sequence is TGTGCCAGCAGCTTTCCGGGACAGACGAACTACGAGCAGTACTTC. Translation: CASSFPGQTNYEQYF.

This clonotype was counted at least ten times. This chain links TRBV5-1 with TRBJ2-5, with TRBD1 matching over 10 bases. The CDR3 spans 15 residues. V was clipped by 4 bases and J by 3 bases; unmatched bases: 6. Looked up from germline, CDR1 is SGHRS and CDR2 is YFSETQ. The DNA of the CDR3 is TGCGCCAGCAGCCTATACGGGACAGGGGAAGAGACCCAGTACTTC. This codes for CASSLYGTGEETQYF.

At least ten counts were recorded for this clonotype. V is TRBV7-9 and J is TRBJ1-5; D is unclear. The V end lost 4 bases, the J end lost 3 bases, and 4 bases lay between the germline ends. Germline CDR1 is SEHNR and CDR2 is FQNEAQ (reference sequence). The CDR3 totals 12 residues. The CDR3 loop reads CASSYVNQPQHF. The CDR3 nucleotides read TGTGCCAGCAGCTACGTCAATCAGCCCCAGCATTTT.

This clonotype was recorded many times. The rearrangement joins TRBV28 to TRBJ2-5, with D possibly matching TRBD2 (5 bases). The CDR3 extends over 15 amino acids. V was trimmed by 5 bases and J by 2 bases, leaving 15 bases between them. Germline V gene sequence: CDR1 MDHEN, CDR2 SYDVKM. The CDR3 spells CASSPLGDYQETQYF. As DNA, the CDR3 is TGTGCCAGCAGTCCCCTCGGCGACTATCAAGAGACCCAGTACTTC.

This clonotype was detected many times. The chain carries TRBV5-6 and TRBJ2-3, with a tentative D call TRBD1 (7 bases). Germline values: CDR1 SGHDT, CDR2 YYEEEE. This CDR3 spans 16 amino acids. Trimming took off 0 bases at V and 3 bases at J, with 14 bases between the two ends. The DNA of the CDR3 is TGTGCCAGCAGCTTGGGGATGGCGGGACAGACAGATACGCAGTATTTT. Its translation: CASSLGMAGQTDTQYF.

In its sample, this clonotype was seen many times. The rearrangement uses TRBV6-1 and TRBJ2-1, with TRBD2 identical over 8 bases. CDR1 MNHNS and CDR2 SASEGT come from the germline V gene. The CDR3 runs to 14 residues. V lost 7 bases, J lost 8 bases, and 10 bases stayed unmatched. CDR3 sequence reads: CASIVAGMTYEQFF. The CDR3 nucleotides are TGTGCCAGCATCGTAGCGGGGATGACCTATGAGCAGTTCTTC.